This note documents a single T cell receptor (beta chain) sequence. These data come from a study of blood T cell repertoires in COVID-19. Study in general: Both acute and convalescent COVID-19 samples were obtained from the United States, Italy and Spain.

Original methodology: Estimated nucleated cell counts came from reference gene primer amplification. Sequencing was performed with immunoSEQ multiplex PCR; in TCRdb, only in-frame clones are kept and a portion is missing. V, J and clone size are those of that table, while D and trimming were read from the DNA. The sample has around 97,000 clones; 70% to 90% are singletons. The germline CDR1 and CDR2 sequences are SGHVS and FQNEAQ. This CDR3 has 14 residues. Trimming took off 5 bases at V and 1 base at J, with 11 bases between the two ends. The receptor's source is a woman in her fifties or sixties with acute or convalescent COVID-19. The material sequenced was peripheral blood. The rearrangement uses TRBV7-8 and TRBJ1-1, with a possible D match to TRBD1 (5 bases). CDR3 amino acids: CASSQGLANTEAFF. DNA of the CDR3: TGTGCCAGCAGCCAGGGACTGGCGAACACTGAAGCTTTCTTT. Looking up the rest from reference TRBV7-8 and TRBJ1-1 gives the full variable domain: GAGVSQSPRYKVAKRGQDVALRCDPISGHVSLFWYQQALGQGPEFLTYFQNEAQLDKSGLPSDRFFAERPEGSVSTLKIQRTQQEDSAVYLCASSQGLANTEAFFGQGTRLTVV.